These T cell receptor beta chains were read from a single sample in a study of T cell repertoires in cytomegalovirus infection. Using its own MiXCR run on the reads, TCRdb lists one record per CDR3 protein. This table holds approximately 550,000 distinct CDR3 sequences, 15% to 20% found once. Sequences were obtained from CD8+ T cells from PBMCs. These receptors all come from a human donor in good health (CMV status not recorded). Some clones in this sample may be carry-over from other donors' samples. Both conserved end residues are part of each CDR3. Each record gives: V gene, clone size, D gene, J gene, CDR3 DNA, CDR3 protein. A D gene is named only where the DNA matches it firmly. For some rows the clone size is stated as once, few or many, or as a class when expanded; others skip it.

>TRBV4-1|.|TRBD1|TRBJ1-2
TGCGCCAGCAGCCAGATAGGGACAGTCTATGGCTACACCTTC
CASSQIGTVYGYTF
>TRBV10-3|.|.|TRBJ1-2
TGTGTCTTTCGGGGCAACAATGGCTACACCTTC
CVFRGNNGYTF
>TRBV28|.|TRBD2|TRBJ2-1
TGTGCCAGCAGTTTAATGACTAGCCGCGATGAGCAGTTCTTC
CASSLMTSRDEQFF
>TRBV20-1|few|TRBD1|TRBJ2-5
TGCAGTGCTGGCTCCGGGACAGGGAGACGCAGGCAGCGAGAGACCCAGTACTTC
CSAGSGTGRRRQRETQYF
>TRBV12-3/TRBV12-4|many|TRBD1|TRBJ1-2
TGTGCCAGCAGTTTGGGGACAGGGAGCCGCTATGGCTACACCTTC
CASSLGTGSRYGYTF
>TRBV3-1|few|.|TRBJ2-3
TGTGCCAGCAGCCAAGAGAGCAGCTATAGCACAGATACGCAGTATTTT
CASSQESSYSTDTQYF
>TRBV5-1|many|TRBD1|TRBJ1-2
TGCGCCAGCAGCTTGCCGGGACAGGGGGACTCTGGCTACACCTTC
CASSLPGQGDSGYTF
>TRBV6-5|few|.|TRBJ2-1
TGTGCCAGCAGTTACTCGCAGAATGAGCAGTTCTTC
CASSYSQNEQFF
>TRBV12-3/TRBV12-4|.|.|TRBJ1-1
TGTGCCAGCAGTTTAGGCGGTGGTTTCAGTCACACTGAAGCTTTCTTT
CASSLGGGFSHTEAFF
>TRBV23-1|.|TRBD1|TRBJ1-5
TGCGCCAGCAGTCAATCAGGGGGCAACAATCAGCCCCAGCATTTT
CASSQSGGNNQPQHF
>TRBV28|.|.|TRBJ1-5
TGTGCCAGCAGTTTGGCGGGGAATAGCAATCAGCCCCAGCATTTT
CASSLAGNSNQPQHF
>TRBV3-1|few|.|TRBJ1-3
TGTGCCAGCAGCCCCGCCCGGGAGGGGTTGCGAAACACCATATATTTT
CASSPAREGLRNTIYF
>TRBV11-2|many|.|TRBJ2-2
TGTGCCAGCAGCTTGAGTGGGGGAGGTACCGGGGAGCTGTTTTTT
CASSLSGGGTGELFF
>TRBV5-4|many|.|TRBJ1-6
TGTGTCAGACCCCGGGGGGGGGTCGGTAATTCACCCCTCCACTTT
CVRPRGGVGNSPLHF
>TRBV30|few|.|TRBJ1-2
TGTGCCTGGAGTATCGAGGGAAACTATGGCTACACCTTC
CAWSIEGNYGYTF
>TRBV4-1|.|TRBD2|TRBJ2-1
TGCGCCAGCAGCCAGGCTAGCGGGAGAAAGGATGAGCAGTTCTTC
CASSQASGRKDEQFF
>TRBV7-6|many|.|TRBJ2-7
TGTGCCAGCAGCTTACCCAAGAGCGCGGTCAGCGAGCAGTACTTC
CASSLPKSAVSEQYF
>TRBV7-3|many|TRBD1|TRBJ1-1
TGTGCCAGCAGCTTAATCGCCACAGGGGGCCGTGTCAGCACTGAAGCTTTCTTT
CASSLIATGGRVSTEAFF
>TRBV12-5|many|.|TRBJ1-5
TGTGCTAGTGGTCCCGCGGGAGGTCAGCCCCAGCATTTT
CASGPAGGQPQHF
>TRBV12-3/TRBV12-4|many|.|TRBJ2-1
TGTGCCAGCAGTCTACCGAGGCGTGAGCAGTTCTTC
CASSLPRREQFF
>TRBV20-1|.|.|TRBJ2-1
TGCAGTGCTAGAGATTGGGGCACGACTCCCCGCGAGCAGTTCTTC
CSARDWGTTPREQFF
>TRBV14|.|.|TRBJ2-7
TGTGCCACCGCGCGGGGTCCGGGCGAGCAGTACTTC
CATARGPGEQYF
>TRBV28|many|.|TRBJ2-3
TGTGCCAGCAGTTTAAGCGGCTCTAGCACAGATACGCAGTATTTT
CASSLSGSSTDTQYF
>TRBV12-3/TRBV12-4|.|.|TRBJ2-1
TGTGCAAGCAGTTTAGGAGCTGTGGGGGCACCCAATGAGAAGTTCTTC
CASSLGAVGAPNEKFF
>TRBV6-1|.|TRBD1|TRBJ1-1
TGTGCCAGCAGTGGATTGACAGGGGGCTACCGGGGGGACACTGAAGCTTTCTTT
CASSGLTGGYRGDTEAFF
>TRBV6-2/TRBV6-3|.|.|TRBJ1-1
TGTGCCAGCAGTTACTCGATCAGGGATTTGAACACTGAAGCTTTCTTT
CASSYSIRDLNTEAFF
>TRBV11-2|many|.|TRBJ1-5
TGTGCCAGCAGCCGGGGGGGCTATAGCAATCAGCCCCAGCATTTT
CASSRGGYSNQPQHF
>TRBV28|few|TRBD1|TRBJ1-3
TGTGCCAGCAGTCTCCCAGCTACAGGGGCTGGAAACACCATATATTTT
CASSLPATGAGNTIYF
>TRBV6-4|.|.|TRBJ1-5
TGTGCCAGCAGTGACGGGACCACGGGTCAGCCCCAGCATTTT
CASSDGTTGQPQHF